The rows below give T cell receptor beta chains drawn from one sample of a study of T cell repertoires in cytomegalovirus infection. TCRdb independently ran MiXCR on the reads; one entry per CDR3 protein. The sample carries approximately 170,000 distinct CDR3 sequences, 17% recorded once. The material sequenced was CD8+ T cells from PBMCs. Every receptor here comes from a human donor in good health (CMV status not recorded). Some clones in this sample may be carry-over from other donors' samples. CDR3s include the opening cysteine and the closing phenylalanine or tryptophan. The D gene is left open where the match is weak. Expanded clones are given a class, and other clones once, few, many or no size at all.

V	J	D	size	CDR3	DNA
TRBV15	TRBJ1-5	NA	few	CATSRAGKYSNQPQHF	TGTGCCACCAGCAGGGCCGGGAAGTATAGCAATCAGCCCCAGCATTTT
TRBV7-2	TRBJ2-7	NA	few	CASSSDSWLGDEQYF	TGTGCCAGCAGCTCCGACAGTTGGTTAGGGGACGAGCAGTACTTC
TRBV4-3	TRBJ2-2	NA	NA	CASSQASSVNTGELFF	TGCGCCAGCAGCCAAGCGTCCAGCGTGAACACCGGGGAGCTGTTTTTT
TRBV5-5	TRBJ2-7	TRBD1	NA	CASLPGGVGRDEQYF	TGTGCCAGCCTCCCAGGGGGAGTGGGGCGGGACGAGCAGTACTTC
TRBV6-2/TRBV6-3	TRBJ2-7	NA	NA	CASSYGRGGEQYF	TGTGCCAGCAGTTACGGCAGGGGGGGCGAGCAGTACTTC
TRBV12-3/TRBV12-4	TRBJ2-5	NA	once	CASSTTGWGGETQYF	TGTGCCAGCAGCACGACAGGGTGGGGGGGAGAGACCCAGTACTTC
TRBV29-1	TRBJ2-1	TRBD2	few	CRIGTSGSHEQFF	TGCAGGATAGGGACTAGCGGGAGCCATGAGCAGTTCTTC
TRBV5-4	TRBJ2-1	TRBD1	NA	CASSLEGRGRRNEQFF	TGTGCCAGCAGCTTGGAAGGCAGGGGGCGCAGGAATGAGCAGTTCTTC
TRBV13	TRBJ2-1	TRBD2	NA	CASSFPGLAGGGNEQFF	TGTGCCAGCAGCTTCCCCGGACTAGCGGGGGGAGGAAATGAGCAGTTCTTC
TRBV6-2/TRBV6-3	TRBJ1-1	NA	many	CASSYFGDTEAFF	TGTGCCAGCAGTTACTTTGGGGACACTGAAGCTTTCTTT
TRBV10-3	TRBJ1-1	NA	NA	CAIARGVGDEAFF	TGTGCCATCGCGCGGGGGGTCGGAGATGAAGCTTTCTTT
TRBV7-2	TRBJ2-3	NA	many	CASSLTLDWLKSADTQYF	TGTGCCAGCAGCTTAACCCTTGACTGGTTAAAGTCCGCAGATACGCAGTATTTT
TRBV29-1	TRBJ1-1	TRBD1	few	CSATGTGNTEAFF	TGCAGCGCCACCGGGACAGGGAACACTGAAGCTTTCTTT
TRBV7-9	TRBJ2-1	TRBD2	NA	CASSPGTSGRNSYNEQFF	TGTGCCAGCAGCCCCGGGACTAGCGGAAGAAACTCCTACAATGAGCAGTTCTTC
TRBV6-5	TRBJ2-7	TRBD1	few	CASSYEGGTYEQYF	TGTGCCAGCAGTTATGAAGGGGGCACCTACGAGCAGTACTTC
TRBV12-3/TRBV12-4	TRBJ2-3	TRBD2	NA	CSSGRTTDTQYF	TGCTCTAGCGGGAGAACCACAGATACGCAGTATTTT
TRBV14	TRBJ2-7	NA	NA	CASSLATRLGVAF	TGTGCCAGCAGCCTCGCCACACGACTTGGAGTTGCCTTC
TRBV14	TRBJ2-1	TRBD2	few	CASSQERGLAGGSSYNEQFF	TGTGCCAGCAGCCAAGAACGTGGACTAGCGGGAGGAAGCTCCTACAATGAGCAGTTCTTC
TRBV5-1	TRBJ2-3	TRBD2	few	CASSFGAGSWADTQYF	TGTGCCAGCAGCTTTGGAGCGGGGAGTTGGGCAGATACGCAGTATTTT
TRBV5-4	TRBJ2-3	NA	few	CASSLRRETNTDTQYF	TGTGCCAGCAGCTTGAGACGGGAAACAAACACAGATACGCAGTATTTT
TRBV2	TRBJ1-2	NA	NA	CASPWDPKRGYGYTF	TGTGCCAGCCCCTGGGATCCGAAAAGGGGCTATGGCTACACCTTC
TRBV28	TRBJ2-7	TRBD2	few	CASSTRAGGSIEQYF	TGTGCCAGCTCCACCCGGGCGGGAGGGTCTATCGAGCAGTACTTC
TRBV6-5	TRBJ2-7	TRBD1	NA	CASKPGQGYYEQYF	TGTGCCAGCAAGCCGGGACAGGGGTACTACGAGCAGTACTTC
TRBV6-5	TRBJ1-2	TRBD1	NA	CASSLGQGPNYGYTF	TGTGCCAGCAGTCTGGGACAGGGCCCCAACTATGGCTACACCTTC
TRBV5-6	TRBJ2-7	TRBD1	NA	CASKPGQGAYEQYF	TGTGCCAGCAAGCCGGGACAGGGGGCCTACGAGCAGTACTTC
TRBV7-6	TRBJ2-7	TRBD2	NA	CASTFRGGYEQYF	TGTGCCAGCACCTTCCGGGGGGGCTACGAGCAGTACTTC
TRBV11-2	TRBJ2-3	NA	NA	CASSFISMKYF	TGTGCCAGCAGCTTTATAAGCATGAAGTATTTT
TRBV7-8	TRBJ2-4	NA	few	CASSLGGAGEGGIAKNIQYF	TGTGCCAGCAGCTTAGGGGGGGCTGGGGAGGGGGGGATAGCCAAAAACATTCAGTACTTC
TRBV7-2	TRBJ2-4	NA	few	CASSTPWRAKNIQYF	TGTGCCAGCAGCACCCCGTGGAGAGCCAAAAACATTCAGTACTTC
TRBV20-1	TRBJ2-7	NA	few	CSARAPRNYEQYF	TGCAGTGCTAGGGCCCCGCGAAACTACGAGCAGTACTTC
TRBV7-9	TRBJ1-2	NA	many	CASTSAQRNYGYTF	TGTGCCAGCACCTCCGCCCAACGAAACTATGGCTACACCTTC
TRBV28	TRBJ1-6	NA	NA	CASSLTPAGRGSPLHF	TGTGCCAGCAGTCTCACCCCCGCAGGCCGGGGCTCACCCCTCCACTTT
TRBV7-8	TRBJ2-7	NA	few	CASRPPGYEQYF	TGTGCCAGCAGACCCCCGGGTTACGAGCAGTACTTC
TRBV9	TRBJ2-5	NA	few	CASSEGDLYQETQYF	TGTGCCAGCAGCGAGGGGGATTTGTACCAAGAGACCCAGTACTTC
TRBV7-6	TRBJ2-7	NA	NA	CASSWGSNYEQYF	TGTGCCAGCTCTTGGGGCAGCAACTACGAGCAGTACTTC
TRBV2	TRBJ2-3	NA	few	CASKGSDTQYF	TGTGCCAGCAAGGGGTCAGATACGCAGTATTTT
TRBV7-6	TRBJ2-1	TRBD2	few	CASSLKGAGGVDEQFF	TGTGCCAGCAGCTTAAAAGGAGCGGGAGGGGTCGATGAGCAGTTCTTC
TRBV20-1	TRBJ2-4	NA	NA	CSARKGPERAKNIQYF	TGCAGTGCTAGAAAGGGTCCTGAGCGAGCCAAAAACATTCAGTACTTC
TRBV4-1	TRBJ2-7	NA	NA	CASSPDRLTYEQYF	TGCGCCAGCAGCCCAGACAGGTTAACCTACGAGCAGTACTTC
TRBV7-2	TRBJ2-7	NA	NA	CASSLLQGRSPYEQYF	TGTGCCAGCAGCTTACTACAGGGAAGGAGCCCCTACGAGCAGTACTTC
TRBV7-2	TRBJ2-1	TRBD2	few	CASSHRALAGGVSYNEQFF	TGTGCCAGCAGCCATAGGGCCTTAGCGGGGGGCGTATCTTACAATGAGCAGTTCTTC
TRBV6-4	TRBJ1-2	NA	NA	CASSDDGGAGGYTF	TGTGCCAGCAGTGATGATGGGGGCGCAGGTGGCTACACCTTC
TRBV28	TRBJ2-7	NA	NA	CASSLPTGLGEQYF	TGTGCCAGCAGTTTGCCGACAGGACTTGGGGAGCAGTACTTC
TRBV28	TRBJ2-1	TRBD2	few	CASSFSGGQDNEQFF	TGTGCCAGCAGTTTTAGCGGGGGGCAGGACAATGAGCAGTTCTTC
TRBV28	TRBJ2-5	NA	NA	CASSLARYQETQYF	TGTGCCAGCAGTTTGGCGCGATACCAAGAGACCCAGTACTTC
TRBV7-9	TRBJ2-7	NA	few	CASSPYEGPIYEQYF	TGTGCCAGCAGCCCCTATGAGGGACCTATCTACGAGCAGTACTTC
TRBV7-9	TRBJ2-1	TRBD2	NA	CASRSAGGPLYNEQFF	TGTGCCAGCAGATCCGCGGGGGGGCCGTTGTACAATGAGCAGTTCTTC
TRBV6-5	TRBJ2-4	TRBD1	many	CASRQGLRDIQYF	TGTGCCAGCAGACAGGGGCTGAGGGACATTCAGTACTTC
TRBV10-2	TRBJ2-2	TRBD2	few	CASSESAGLQNTGELFF	TGCGCCAGCAGTGAGAGTGCGGGACTACAGAACACCGGGGAGCTGTTTTTT
TRBV7-2	TRBJ2-5	TRBD2	few	CASSPTGTNLKETQYF	TGTGCCAGCAGCCCAACCGGGACTAACCTTAAAGAGACCCAGTACTTC
TRBV7-2	TRBJ2-7	TRBD2	NA	CASSLGLAGVAMTDEQYF	TGTGCCAGCAGCTTAGGTCTAGCGGGAGTTGCTATGACGGACGAGCAGTACTTC
TRBV7-6	TRBJ2-1	NA	NA	CASSNQYNEQFF	TGTGCCAGCAGCAACCAATACAATGAGCAGTTCTTC